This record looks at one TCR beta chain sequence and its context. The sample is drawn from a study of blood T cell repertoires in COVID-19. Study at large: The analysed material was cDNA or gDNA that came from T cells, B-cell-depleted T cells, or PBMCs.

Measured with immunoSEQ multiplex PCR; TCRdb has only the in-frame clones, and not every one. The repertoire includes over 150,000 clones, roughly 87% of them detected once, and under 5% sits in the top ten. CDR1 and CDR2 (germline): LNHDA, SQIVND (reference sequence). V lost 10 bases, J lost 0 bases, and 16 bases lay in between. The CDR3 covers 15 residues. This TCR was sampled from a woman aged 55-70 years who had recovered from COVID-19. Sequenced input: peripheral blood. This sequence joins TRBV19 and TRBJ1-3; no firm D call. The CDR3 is CAKLSGWNSGNTIYF. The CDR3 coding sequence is TGTGCCAAGCTGTCGGGTTGGAACTCTGGAAACACCATATATTTT.